Each of the 23 T cell receptor beta chains below was sequenced from the same sample in a study of cytomegalovirus exposure and HLA in healthy donors. The protocol was immunoSEQ multiplex PCR, while the TCRdb copy is restricted to in-frame clones and leaves out a portion. The sample lists a few hundred thousand clones, more than 80% seen once, with roughly 0.75% in the top ten. What was sequenced was PBMCs. The receptors come from a woman younger than 30 in good health and CMV-seronegative.

The CDR3 DNA reads as TGTGCCAGCAGCTTGTCCAGACAGGGACCTATGCGCTACACCTTC. Encoded protein: CASSLSRQGPMRYTF. The rearrangement links TRBV5-6 to TRBJ1-2; 7 nucleotides agree with TRBD1. The length of the CDR3 is 15 residues. Germline CDR1 SGHDT, CDR2 YYEEEE. After removal of 1 base from V and 9 bases from J, the junction contained 12 bases not matched to a gene.

V is TRBV5-4 and J is TRBJ1-2, with 7 bases aligning to TRBD1. The V and J ends lost 4 bases and 3 bases, in that order; junction bases with no gene match: 9. The CDR3 is made up of 15 amino acids. Germline assignment: CDR1 SGHNT and CDR2 YYREEE (reference sequence). The CDR3 coding sequence is TGTGCCAGCAGCCCCGCGACAGGGATTGACTATGGCTACACCTTC. Its translation is CASSPATGIDYGYTF.

The chain links TRBV9 to TRBJ2-6; 7 nucleotides agree with TRBD1. Germline loops: CDR1 SGDLS, CDR2 YYNGEE. There are 18 residues in the CDR3. V gave up 1 base and J gave up 0 bases; unmatched junction bases: 7. CDR3 loop: CASSVSGQDSSGANVLTF. The CDR3 DNA follows: TGTGCCAGCAGCGTATCTGGACAGGACAGCTCTGGGGCCAACGTCCTGACTTTC.

The V and J genes are TRBV2 and TRBJ2-3, with TRBD2 as a possible D gene (7 bases). CDR3 length equals 17 residues. Per germline, CDR1 SNHLY and CDR2 FYNNEI. The ends were cut back, 5 bases at V and 2 bases at J, with 20 bases in the middle. CDR3 in DNA: TGTGCCAGCAGTTTTTCTAGAGGGGGACTACTCACAGATACGCAGTATTTT. Protein: CASSFSRGGLLTDTQYF. Filled out from reference TRBV2 and TRBJ2-3, the complete variable domain reads EPEVTQTPSHQVTQMGQEVILRCVPISNHLYFYWYRQILGQKVEFLVSFYNNEISEKSEIFDDQFSVERPDGSNFTLKIRSTKLEDSAMYFCASSFSRGGLLTDTQYFGPGTRLTVL.

V usage is TRBV2 and J usage is TRBJ1-1; TRBD1 agrees at 8 bases. CDR3 size: 15 residues. CDR1 is SNHLY and CDR2 is FYNNEI in the germline V gene. V lost 5 bases to trimming and J lost 8 bases; unmatched junction nucleotides: 13. The CDR3 sequence is CASSWAQGEVAEAFF. DNA for the CDR3: TGTGCCAGCAGTTGGGCACAGGGGGAGGTAGCAGAAGCTTTCTTT.

In the case of this clone: Within the sample, other DNA sequences also encode this same CDR3. This chain joins TRBV27 and TRBJ2-7; 10 nucleotides line up with TRBD2. Germline-derived CDR1 and CDR2 are MNHEY and SMNVEV (reference sequence). This CDR3 contains 16 residues. With V trimmed by 0 bases and J by 0 bases, 2 bases remained unmatched. CDR3: CASSLSSSGSSYEQYF. The CDR3 DNA sequence: TGTGCCAGCAGTTTATCGTCTAGCGGGAGCTCCTACGAGCAGTACTTC.

The chain joins TRBV7-8 to TRBJ2-5; D not certain. Germline V CDR1 and CDR2: SGHVS, FQNEAQ. Trimming shortened V by 1 base and J by 1 base, and 4 bases separated the two germline ends. The CDR3 totals 13 residues. The CDR3 region is CASSLGLQETQYF. In DNA, the CDR3 is TGTGCCAGCAGCTTAGGGCTCCAAGAGACCCAGTACTTC.

The J gene is TRBJ2-3, the V gene TRBV5-4; 7 bases line up with TRBD2. This CDR3 spans 15 amino acids. The V gene's germline CDR1 is SGHNT and CDR2 YYREEE (reference sequence). J lost 2 bases, V lost 2 bases, and 5 bases had no gene match. The CDR3 here is CASSFGEGFTDTQYF. CDR3 bases: TGTGCCAGCAGCTTCGGGGAGGGCTTCACAGATACGCAGTATTTT.

The V call is TRBV7-9, the J call TRBJ2-1, with TRBD2 matching 9 bases. Germline V gene lookup returns CDR1 SEHNR and CDR2 FQNEAQ (reference sequence). The CDR3 is made up of 16 amino acids. The V segment lost 2 bases and the J segment 7 bases; nucleotides outside the gene matches: 9. Here the CDR3 DNA reads TGTGCCAGCAGCTTAACGCGGGGGGGCCTGAAGAATGAGCAGTTCTTC. The encoded protein is CASSLTRGGLKNEQFF.

The genes are TRBV28 and TRBJ2-7; D is perhaps TRBD1 (5 bases). CDR1 is MDHEN and CDR2 is SYDVKM in the germline V gene. The CDR3 is 16 residues long. With 3 bases removed from V and 6 bases from J, the gap between germline ends came to 21 bases. CDR3 loop: CASSFAGAARMFEQYF. In nucleotides, the CDR3 is TGTGCCAGCAGTTTCGCTGGGGCGGCTAGAATGTTCGAGCAGTACTTC.

The rearrangement uses TRBV6-5 and TRBJ2-2; D might be TRBD2 (5 bases). Germline loops: CDR1 MNHEY, CDR2 SVGAGI. V lost 2 bases to trimming and J lost 3 bases, with 7 bases between them. The CDR3 loop spans 14 amino acids. Written as DNA, the CDR3 is TGTGCCAGCAGTTACGAGGACTACACCGGGGAGCTGTTTTTT. It codes for CASSYEDYTGELFF.

This chain joins TRBV6-5 and TRBJ1-2; D perhaps matches TRBD1 (6 bases). This CDR3 has 15 amino acids. Germline CDR1 MNHEY, CDR2 SVGAGI. The ends were cut back, 2 bases at V and 6 bases at J, with 16 bases in the middle. The DNA of the CDR3 is TGTGCCAGCAGTTACCTACGGGGGGCGATAAATGGCTACACCTTC. It encodes CASSYLRGAINGYTF.

The V call is TRBV29-1, the J call TRBJ1-2, with TRBD1 identical over 7 bases. Trimming took 7 bases from V and 7 from J; bases not matched to a gene: 15. CDR1 and CDR2 (germline): SQVTM, ANQGSEA. The length of the CDR3 is 14 residues. CDR3 in amino acids: CSGSTRGQGGGYTF. The CDR3 nucleotides are TGCAGCGGATCCACGAGGGGTCAGGGGGGTGGCTACACCTTC.

The rearrangement uses TRBV7-8 and TRBJ2-7, with D possibly TRBD1 on 5 matching bases. Germline CDR1 SGHVS, CDR2 FQNEAQ. This CDR3 contains 13 residues. Trimming left V 5 bases short and J 3 bases short, with 11 bases between. The CDR3 reads CASSKQVVYEQYF. CDR3 nucleotide sequence: TGTGCCAGCAGCAAACAGGTGGTCTACGAGCAGTACTTC.

The V call is TRBV5-1, the J call TRBJ2-7; D is unclear. In germline, CDR1 is SGHRS, CDR2 YFSETQ. The CDR3 loop spans 11 amino acids. The V and J ends lost 0 bases and 5 bases respectively, with 3 bases between them. This CDR3 is CASSLANEQYF. DNA for the CDR3: TGCGCCAGCAGCTTGGCCAACGAGCAGTACTTC.

The rearrangement joins TRBV27 to TRBJ1-3; no reliable D call. The germline gives CDR1 MNHEY, CDR2 SMNVEV (reference sequence). Trimming stripped 7 bases from V and 3 bases from J, with 10 bases between. CDR3 length equals 13 residues. CDR3 in amino acids: CASMPSGGNTIYF. DNA of the CDR3: TGTGCCAGCATGCCCTCCGGTGGAAACACCATATATTTT.

In its sample, this clone was seen once. This chain uses TRBV5-6 with TRBJ2-5; 9 positions agree with TRBD2. The CDR3 is 16 residues long. V shed 4 bases and J 6 bases; nucleotides not matched to a gene: 13. Per the germline V gene, CDR1 is SGHDT and CDR2 is YYEEEE. CDR3 residues: CASSPVAGGSRQTQYF. Written as DNA, the CDR3 is TGTGCCAGCAGCCCGGTGGCGGGAGGGTCTCGGCAGACCCAGTACTTC.

The rearrangement links TRBV19 to TRBJ2-1; possibly TRBD1 for D (5 bases). There are 12 residues in the CDR3. Trimming removed 0 bases at V and 13 bases at J, with 10 bases between. In germline, CDR1 is LNHDA, CDR2 SQIVND (reference sequence). The CDR3 is CASSIDGHGQFF. The CDR3 region has the DNA TGTGCCAGTAGTATAGACGGACACGGCCAGTTCTTC.

This clone was observed once. V gene TRBV6-5 combines with J gene TRBJ2-1; D remains unclear. The CDR3 extends over 14 amino acids. V dropped 5 bases and J dropped 0 bases, with 8 bases sitting between them. Germline assignment: CDR1 MNHEY and CDR2 SVGAGI. The CDR3 DNA reads TGTGCCAGCAGTCCGCCCAGCTCCTACAATGAGCAGTTCTTC. Amino acids: CASSPPSSYNEQFF.

This chain joins TRBV4-1 and TRBJ2-1; the match to TRBD1 covers 9 bases. Germline V gene sequence: CDR1 MGHRA, CDR2 YSYEKL. This CDR3 comprises 15 residues. With 3 bases clipped from V and 7 bases from J, the junction kept 7 bases outside the gene matches. This CDR3 reads CASSQPLDRGNEQFF. The DNA for the CDR3 is TGCGCCAGCAGCCAGCCGTTGGACAGGGGAAATGAGCAGTTCTTC.

V and J are TRBV28 and TRBJ2-4; 7 nucleotides agree with TRBD1. Germline V lookup: CDR1 MDHEN, CDR2 SYDVKM. V trimming: 1 base; J trimming: 0 bases; junction bases outside the gene matches: 12. CDR3 length: 19 amino acids. The DNA for the CDR3 is TGTGCCAGCAGTTTATCGATAGGGGGCGTTAGATTAGCCAAAAACATTCAGTACTTC. Translation: CASSLSIGGVRLAKNIQYF.

The J gene is TRBJ2-3, the V gene TRBV7-8, with a possible D match to TRBD2 (6 bases). Trimming left V 1 base short and J 2 bases short, with 7 bases between. This CDR3 has 14 residues. CDR1 is SGHVS, CDR2 FQNEAQ, per germline. The DNA of the CDR3 is TGTGCCAGCAGCTTAGAACTAGCCACAGATACGCAGTATTTT. Translated, it gives CASSLELATDTQYF.

The chain joins TRBV15 to TRBJ2-1; possibly TRBD2 for D (6 bases). The CDR3 runs 18 residues. V gave up 1 base and J gave up 3 bases, with 19 bases separating them. The germline gives CDR1 LNHNV, CDR2 YYDKDF (reference sequence). The CDR3 DNA is TGTGCCACCAGCAGAGGAGGCAGGAGGGCTTTTGTCTACAATGAGCAGTTCTTC. It yields the protein CATSRGGRRAFVYNEQFF.